The rows below give T cell receptor beta chains drawn from one sample of a study of cytomegalovirus exposure and HLA in healthy donors. Libraries were prepared by immunoSEQ multiplex PCR; TCRdb keeps only in-frame clonotypes and omits some of them. The sample has some 140,000 clones; about 80% are singletons. The sequenced material came from PBMCs. Every receptor here comes from a man over 45 in good health and CMV-seronegative. CDR3s include the opening cysteine and the closing phenylalanine or tryptophan. The order of the fields is CDR3 protein, CDR3 DNA, D gene, clone size, J gene, V gene. D genes are given only for firm matches. A clone size is listed for some rows: how often the clone was seen (once, few, many), or a class if it is expanded.

cdr3_aa: CASSFWAEETQYF; cdr3_nt: TGTGCCAGCAGCTTTTGGGCTGAAGAGACCCAGTACTTC; d_call: -; clone_size: few; j_call: TRBJ2-5; v_call: TRBV7-2
cdr3_aa: CASSEDGTSGREGGKETQYF; cdr3_nt: TGTGCCAGCAGTGAAGACGGGACTAGCGGGAGGGAGGGGGGGAAAGAGACCCAGTACTTC; d_call: TRBD2; clone_size: -; j_call: TRBJ2-5; v_call: TRBV2
cdr3_aa: CAISGGQVGETQYF; cdr3_nt: TGTGCCATCAGCGGGGGACAGGTGGGGGAGACCCAGTACTTC; d_call: TRBD1; clone_size: -; j_call: TRBJ2-5; v_call: TRBV10-3
cdr3_aa: CASRPGTAQGDTQYF; cdr3_nt: TGTGCCAGCAGGCCCGGGACTGCTCAAGGAGATACGCAGTATTTT; d_call: -; clone_size: -; j_call: TRBJ2-3; v_call: TRBV9
cdr3_aa: CASSERWEWADNEQFF; cdr3_nt: TGTGCCAGCAGTGAACGGTGGGAGTGGGCAGACAATGAGCAGTTCTTC; d_call: -; clone_size: once; j_call: TRBJ2-1; v_call: TRBV2
cdr3_aa: CASNGGRGRQPQHF; cdr3_nt: TGTGCCAGCAATGGGGGCAGGGGGAGGCAGCCCCAGCATTTT; d_call: TRBD1; clone_size: few; j_call: TRBJ1-5; v_call: TRBV28
cdr3_aa: CASSYAPGTGGIGEQYF; cdr3_nt: TGTGCCAGCAGTTACGCTCCCGGGACAGGGGGGATAGGCGAGCAGTACTTC; d_call: TRBD1; clone_size: once; j_call: TRBJ2-7; v_call: TRBV2
cdr3_aa: CASSTLAGSYNEQFF; cdr3_nt: TGTGCCAGCAGTACGCTAGCGGGCTCCTACAATGAGCAGTTCTTC; d_call: TRBD2; clone_size: -; j_call: TRBJ2-1; v_call: TRBV28
cdr3_aa: CASSTGTSGYNEQFF; cdr3_nt: TGTGCCAGCAGTACCGGGACTAGCGGCTACAATGAGCAGTTCTTC; d_call: TRBD2; clone_size: -; j_call: TRBJ2-1; v_call: TRBV28
cdr3_aa: CAISLAGGPGEQYF; cdr3_nt: TGTGCCATCAGTCTAGCGGGAGGGCCGGGCGAGCAGTACTTC; d_call: TRBD2; clone_size: -; j_call: TRBJ2-7; v_call: TRBV10-3
cdr3_aa: CASSPPLAPYEQYF; cdr3_nt: TGTGCCAGCAGTCCGCCCTTGGCTCCCTACGAGCAGTACTTC; d_call: -; clone_size: many; j_call: TRBJ2-7; v_call: TRBV28
cdr3_aa: CASSRQGDHTEAFF; cdr3_nt: TGTGCCAGCAGTCGACAGGGGGATCACACTGAAGCTTTCTTT; d_call: TRBD1; clone_size: -; j_call: TRBJ1-1; v_call: TRBV6-5
cdr3_aa: CASSFGQGAGEQYF; cdr3_nt: TGCGCCAGCAGCTTTGGACAGGGGGCTGGCGAGCAGTACTTC; d_call: TRBD1; clone_size: -; j_call: TRBJ2-7; v_call: TRBV5-1
cdr3_aa: CASSVTGSTGELFF; cdr3_nt: TGTGCCAGCAGCGTGACAGGGTCCACCGGGGAGCTGTTTTTT; d_call: TRBD1; clone_size: -; j_call: TRBJ2-2; v_call: TRBV5-4
cdr3_aa: CASEGKLGNQPQHF; cdr3_nt: TGTGCCAGCGAGGGCAAATTGGGCAATCAGCCCCAGCATTTT; d_call: -; clone_size: -; j_call: TRBJ1-5; v_call: TRBV28
cdr3_aa: CASSIEGLGSGSSYNEQFF; cdr3_nt: TGTGCCAGTAGTATAGAGGGCCTGGGTAGCGGGAGCTCCTACAATGAGCAGTTCTTC; d_call: TRBD2; clone_size: few; j_call: TRBJ2-1; v_call: TRBV19
cdr3_aa: CASSFGGSSGANVLTF; cdr3_nt: TGTGCCAGCAGTTTCGGGGGGTCCTCTGGGGCCAACGTCCTGACTTTC; d_call: TRBD2; clone_size: -; j_call: TRBJ2-6; v_call: TRBV28
cdr3_aa: CASSLVSAYNEQFF; cdr3_nt: TGTGCTAGCAGCTTAGTATCCGCGTACAATGAGCAGTTCTTC; d_call: -; clone_size: -; j_call: TRBJ2-1; v_call: TRBV7-7
cdr3_aa: CASSFKTPGLEVTGELFF; cdr3_nt: TGTGCCAGCAGCTTTAAGACTCCGGGACTAGAAGTCACCGGGGAGCTGTTTTTT; d_call: TRBD2; clone_size: few; j_call: TRBJ2-2; v_call: TRBV27
cdr3_aa: CASSRHGELFF; cdr3_nt: TGTGCCAGCAGCCGACACGGGGAGCTGTTTTTT; d_call: -; clone_size: -; j_call: TRBJ2-2; v_call: TRBV6-5
cdr3_aa: CASSLGAGETQYF; cdr3_nt: TGTGCCAGCAGCTTAGGGGCGGGAGAGACCCAGTACTTC; d_call: -; clone_size: -; j_call: TRBJ2-5; v_call: TRBV7-2
cdr3_aa: CASAGTVGTDTQYF; cdr3_nt: TGTGCCAGCGCTGGCACCGTCGGCACAGATACGCAGTATTTT; d_call: -; clone_size: -; j_call: TRBJ2-3; v_call: TRBV7-9
cdr3_aa: CASSLGAGVMIETQYF; cdr3_nt: TGTGCCAGCAGCTTGGGGGCGGGAGTGATGATAGAGACCCAGTACTTC; d_call: TRBD2; clone_size: -; j_call: TRBJ2-5; v_call: TRBV5-5
cdr3_aa: CSVEGVQGAGETQYF; cdr3_nt: TGCAGCGTTGAGGGGGTACAGGGGGCTGGAGAGACCCAGTACTTC; d_call: TRBD1; clone_size: -; j_call: TRBJ2-5; v_call: TRBV29-1
cdr3_aa: CASSSRGRGSYEQYF; cdr3_nt: TGTGCCAGCAGTTCCCGAGGAAGGGGAAGCTACGAGCAGTACTTC; d_call: -; clone_size: -; j_call: TRBJ2-7; v_call: TRBV6-5
cdr3_aa: CASSFVSSYNEQFF; cdr3_nt: TGTGCCAGCAGCTTCGTGAGCTCCTACAATGAGCAGTTCTTC; d_call: -; clone_size: -; j_call: TRBJ2-1; v_call: TRBV7-2
cdr3_aa: CASSPEGRVTYNEQFF; cdr3_nt: TGTGCCAGCAGCCCGGAGGGGAGGGTAACCTACAATGAGCAGTTCTTC; d_call: TRBD2; clone_size: once; j_call: TRBJ2-1; v_call: TRBV5-4
cdr3_aa: CASSSGTPSSYNEQFF; cdr3_nt: TGTGCCAGCAGCTCCGGGACTCCTAGCTCCTACAATGAGCAGTTCTTC; d_call: -; clone_size: once; j_call: TRBJ2-1; v_call: TRBV11-1
cdr3_aa: CASNEGTSFYYEQYF; cdr3_nt: TGTGCCAGCAATGAGGGGACATCTTTTTACTACGAGCAGTACTTC; d_call: -; clone_size: -; j_call: TRBJ2-7; v_call: TRBV2
cdr3_aa: CASRTRGQSNQPQHF; cdr3_nt: TGTGCCAGCAGGACCAGGGGGCAGAGCAATCAGCCCCAGCATTTT; d_call: TRBD1; clone_size: -; j_call: TRBJ1-5; v_call: TRBV2
cdr3_aa: CASSLTGMETQYF; cdr3_nt: TGTGCCAGCAGCTTGACAGGGATGGAGACCCAGTACTTC; d_call: TRBD1; clone_size: -; j_call: TRBJ2-5; v_call: TRBV11-2
cdr3_aa: CASSPGSAGVTGELFF; cdr3_nt: TGTGCCAGCTCACCGGGCTCCGCGGGGGTCACCGGGGAGCTGTTTTTT; d_call: TRBD2; clone_size: -; j_call: TRBJ2-2; v_call: TRBV18
cdr3_aa: CASQLARYSYNEQFF; cdr3_nt: TGTGCCAGCCAACTAGCTAGATACTCCTACAATGAGCAGTTCTTC; d_call: -; clone_size: -; j_call: TRBJ2-1; v_call: TRBV6-1
cdr3_aa: CASRKGQGPGTSYSNQPQHF; cdr3_nt: TGTGCCAGCAGAAAGGGACAGGGGCCTGGAACCTCTTATAGCAATCAGCCCCAGCATTTT; d_call: TRBD1; clone_size: once; j_call: TRBJ1-5; v_call: TRBV27
cdr3_aa: CASSPIYNEQFF; cdr3_nt: TGTGCCAGCAGCCCTATATACAATGAGCAGTTCTTC; d_call: -; clone_size: -; j_call: TRBJ2-1; v_call: TRBV7-2
cdr3_aa: CASSLRGTTTSTDTQYF; cdr3_nt: TGCGCCAGCAGCTTGCGGGGGACTACGACTAGCACAGATACGCAGTATTTT; d_call: TRBD2; clone_size: -; j_call: TRBJ2-3; v_call: TRBV5-1
cdr3_aa: CASSYSGQGNEQYF; cdr3_nt: TGTGCCAGCAGTTACTCGGGACAGGGGAACGAGCAGTACTTC; d_call: TRBD1; clone_size: few; j_call: TRBJ2-7; v_call: TRBV6-6
cdr3_aa: CASSPTSGNFYEQYF; cdr3_nt: TGTGCCAGCAGCCCGACTAGCGGGAACTTTTACGAGCAGTACTTC; d_call: TRBD2; clone_size: -; j_call: TRBJ2-7; v_call: TRBV7-2
cdr3_aa: CASSPGQGVPNEKLFF; cdr3_nt: TGCGCCAGCAGCCCCGGACAGGGGGTTCCTAATGAAAAACTGTTTTTT; d_call: TRBD1; clone_size: -; j_call: TRBJ1-4; v_call: TRBV5-1
cdr3_aa: CASSRLLGEQYF; cdr3_nt: TGTGCCAGCAGTAGACTATTGGGCGAGCAGTACTTC; d_call: -; clone_size: -; j_call: TRBJ2-7; v_call: TRBV28
cdr3_aa: CASSSAEGEQYF; cdr3_nt: TGCGCCAGCAGCAGTGCGGAGGGCGAGCAGTACTTC; d_call: -; clone_size: -; j_call: TRBJ2-7; v_call: TRBV5-1
cdr3_aa: CASMDTAKETQYF; cdr3_nt: TGTGCCAGCATGGACACAGCCAAAGAGACCCAGTACTTC; d_call: -; clone_size: -; j_call: TRBJ2-5; v_call: TRBV6-5
cdr3_aa: CASSLEFGGGGSEQYF; cdr3_nt: TGCGCCAGCAGCTTGGAGTTCGGCGGGGGAGGGAGTGAGCAGTACTTC; d_call: TRBD2; clone_size: -; j_call: TRBJ2-7; v_call: TRBV5-1
cdr3_aa: CASSRQSGGTEAFF; cdr3_nt: TGTGCCAGCAGCCGTCAGTCGGGGGGCACTGAAGCTTTCTTT; d_call: -; clone_size: -; j_call: TRBJ1-1; v_call: TRBV7-2
cdr3_aa: CASSLPNQPQHF; cdr3_nt: TGTGCCAGCAGCCTTCCTAATCAGCCCCAGCATTTT; d_call: -; clone_size: -; j_call: TRBJ1-5; v_call: TRBV7-8
cdr3_aa: CASSLDRGTEAFF; cdr3_nt: TGTGCCAGCAGCTTAGACCGGGGAACTGAAGCTTTCTTT; d_call: -; clone_size: -; j_call: TRBJ1-1; v_call: TRBV7-2
cdr3_aa: CATRGYGYTF; cdr3_nt: TGTGCCACGCGAGGATATGGCTACACCTTC; d_call: -; clone_size: few; j_call: TRBJ1-2; v_call: TRBV19
cdr3_aa: CASRGDYLSGTQYF; cdr3_nt: TGTGCCAGCAGGGGGGACTACCTGTCCGGGACCCAGTACTTC; d_call: TRBD2; clone_size: -; j_call: TRBJ2-5; v_call: TRBV28
cdr3_aa: CASSSRQSSGELFF; cdr3_nt: TGTGCCAGCAGCTCCCGACAGAGTAGCGGGGAGCTGTTTTTT; d_call: -; clone_size: -; j_call: TRBJ2-2; v_call: TRBV11-2
cdr3_aa: CASSLRTSGRSYEQYF; cdr3_nt: TGTGCCAGCAGCTTACGAACTAGTGGGAGGAGCTACGAGCAGTACTTC; d_call: -; clone_size: -; j_call: TRBJ2-7; v_call: TRBV11-3
cdr3_aa: CASSLEQGRRNTEAFF; cdr3_nt: TGTGCCAGCAGTTTAGAACAGGGGAGACGGAACACTGAAGCTTTCTTT; d_call: TRBD1; clone_size: -; j_call: TRBJ1-1; v_call: TRBV27
cdr3_aa: CASGPSGSREQFF; cdr3_nt: TGTGCCAGCGGCCCTAGCGGGAGTCGTGAGCAGTTCTTC; d_call: TRBD2; clone_size: -; j_call: TRBJ2-1; v_call: TRBV2
cdr3_aa: CASSQGQGGKGRYNEQFF; cdr3_nt: TGTGCCAGCAGCCAAGGACAGGGGGGGAAAGGGAGGTACAATGAGCAGTTCTTC; d_call: TRBD1; clone_size: -; j_call: TRBJ2-1; v_call: TRBV4-2
cdr3_aa: CASSYPPGRVRHEQYF; cdr3_nt: TGTGCCAGCAGTTACCCCCCCGGGAGGGTGCGTCACGAGCAGTACTTC; d_call: TRBD2; clone_size: few; j_call: TRBJ2-7; v_call: TRBV11-2
cdr3_aa: CASTGVETSYEQYF; cdr3_nt: TGTGCCAGCACGGGGGTAGAGACCTCCTACGAGCAGTACTTC; d_call: -; clone_size: once; j_call: TRBJ2-7; v_call: TRBV2
cdr3_aa: CASSWTGLSGANVLTF; cdr3_nt: TGTGCCAGCAGTTGGACAGGGCTCTCTGGGGCCAACGTCCTGACTTTC; d_call: TRBD1; clone_size: -; j_call: TRBJ2-6; v_call: TRBV9
cdr3_aa: CASSLGPQGGYGYTF; cdr3_nt: TGTGCCAGCAGCTTAGGCCCACAGGGGGGGTATGGCTACACCTTC; d_call: TRBD1; clone_size: -; j_call: TRBJ1-2; v_call: TRBV7-2
cdr3_aa: CASSQPDLRGEKLFF; cdr3_nt: TGCGCCAGCAGCCAACCGGACTTACGTGGTGAAAAACTGTTTTTT; d_call: -; clone_size: few; j_call: TRBJ1-4; v_call: TRBV4-1
cdr3_aa: CASKGDRGPGANVLTF; cdr3_nt: TGTGCCAGCAAGGGGGACAGGGGGCCGGGGGCCAACGTCCTGACTTTC; d_call: TRBD1; clone_size: few; j_call: TRBJ2-6; v_call: TRBV28